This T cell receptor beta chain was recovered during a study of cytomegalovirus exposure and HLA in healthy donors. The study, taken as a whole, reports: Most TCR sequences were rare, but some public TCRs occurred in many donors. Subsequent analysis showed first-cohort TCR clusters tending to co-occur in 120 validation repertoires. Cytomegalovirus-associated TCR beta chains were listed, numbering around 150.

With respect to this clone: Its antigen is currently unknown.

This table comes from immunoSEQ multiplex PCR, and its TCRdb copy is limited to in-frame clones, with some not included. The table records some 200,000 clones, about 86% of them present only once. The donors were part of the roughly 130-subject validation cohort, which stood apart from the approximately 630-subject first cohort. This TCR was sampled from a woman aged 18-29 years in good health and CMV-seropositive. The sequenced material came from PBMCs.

In DNA form, the CDR3 reads TGTGCCAGCAGCGTAGACTGGGACAGGGCTTCACCCCTCCACTTT. Its translation is CASSVDWDRASPLHF. The V and J genes are TRBV9 and TRBJ1-6; 9 bases fit TRBD1. V was pared by 0 bases and J by 9 bases, with 4 bases of the junction left unmatched. There are 15 residues in the CDR3. Germline lookup yields CDR1 SGDLS and CDR2 YYNGEE. Based on the CDR3 plus reference TRBV9 and TRBJ1-6, the full variable domain is DSGVTQTPKHLITATGQRVTLRCSPRSGDLSVYWYQQSLDQGLQFLIQYYNGEERAKGNILERFSAQQFPDLHSELNLSSLELGDSALYFCASSVDWDRASPLHFGNGTRLTVT.